This is a list of T cell receptor beta chains from one sample in a study of cytomegalovirus exposure and HLA in healthy donors. The method was immunoSEQ multiplex PCR; TCRdb's version includes in-frame clones alone and lacks a portion of them. The table records around 110,000 clones, about four fifths of them present only once. Sequencing used PBMCs. The receptor source for this set is a man aged 25-45 years in good health and CMV-seropositive. The CDR3 runs from the conserved cysteine through the conserved F or W. A D gene is named only where the DNA matches it firmly. The size entry is marked missing in some rows and otherwise reads once, few, many or a size class.

V,J,size,D,DNA,CDR3
TRBV9,TRBJ1-2,.,TRBD1,TGTGCCAGCAGCCTCAATCCGCCGGGACAGGGGGCGATTAACTATGGCTACACCTTC,CASSLNPPGQGAINYGYTF
TRBV7-2,TRBJ1-1,.,.,TGTGCCAGCAGCTTATACCAGGGTATGTCTGGCACTGAAGCTTTCTTT,CASSLYQGMSGTEAFF
TRBV7-2,TRBJ1-1,.,TRBD1,TGTGCCAGCAGGTGGACAGGGGGCAACGCTTTCTTT,CASRWTGGNAFF
TRBV18,TRBJ1-1,.,.,TGTGCCAGCTCACCGTATGACTTAAACACTGAAGCTTTCTTT,CASSPYDLNTEAFF
TRBV10-3,TRBJ1-2,.,TRBD1,TGTGCCATTCAGGGGGGCGCTGGCTATGGCTACACCTTC,CAIQGGAGYGYTF
TRBV28,TRBJ2-3,.,TRBD2,TGTGCCAGCAGCGCGTTGACTAGCGGGGGGGCTAGCACAGATACGCAGTATTTT,CASSALTSGGASTDTQYF
TRBV6-5,TRBJ2-3,once,.,TGTGCCAGCAGTTACATAAGCACAGATACGCAGTATTTT,CASSYISTDTQYF
TRBV18,TRBJ2-6,.,TRBD2,TGTGCCAGCTCACTTAGCGGGGGAGCCTCTGGGGCCAACGTCCTGACTTTC,CASSLSGGASGANVLTF
TRBV5-4,TRBJ2-6,many,TRBD1,TGTGCCAGCATTGGGACAGGTGGAATCTCTGGGGCCAACGTCCTGACTTTC,CASIGTGGISGANVLTF
TRBV28,TRBJ2-3,.,.,TGTGCCAGCAGTTTAGAACTAGCTGGCAGAGCTAGCACAGATACGCAGTATTTT,CASSLELAGRASTDTQYF
TRBV7-3,TRBJ2-1,.,.,TGTGCCAGCAGCTCCTTAGGAGGGGTAGGCGCCTACAATGAGCAGTTCTTC,CASSSLGGVGAYNEQFF
TRBV6-1,TRBJ1-5,once,.,TGTGCCAGCAGCGCCAGGGAGGGGAATCAGCCCCAGCATTTT,CASSAREGNQPQHF
TRBV4-3,TRBJ2-7,few,.,TGCGCCAGCAGCCAGTGGACAGACCGCTCCTACGAGCAGTACTTC,CASSQWTDRSYEQYF
TRBV4-2,TRBJ2-3,.,TRBD2,TGTGCCAGCAGCCCAGTGGGGGGTGAGCGGGGGGGTACGCAGTATTTT,CASSPVGGERGGTQYF